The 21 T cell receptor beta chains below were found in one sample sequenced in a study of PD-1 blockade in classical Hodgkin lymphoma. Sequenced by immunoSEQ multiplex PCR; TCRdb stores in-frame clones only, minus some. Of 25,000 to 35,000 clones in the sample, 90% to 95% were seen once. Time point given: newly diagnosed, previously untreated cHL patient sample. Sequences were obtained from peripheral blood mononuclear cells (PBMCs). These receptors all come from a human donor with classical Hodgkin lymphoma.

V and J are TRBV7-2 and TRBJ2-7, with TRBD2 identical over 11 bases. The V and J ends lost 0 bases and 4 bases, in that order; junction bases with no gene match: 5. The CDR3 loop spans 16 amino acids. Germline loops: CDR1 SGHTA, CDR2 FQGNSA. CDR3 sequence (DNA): TGTGCCAGCAGCTTAGCGTCTAGCGGGAGGCAATACGAGCAGTACTTC. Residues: CASSLASSGRQYEQYF. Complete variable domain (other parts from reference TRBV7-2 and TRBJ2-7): GAGVSQSPSNKVTEKGKDVELRCDPISGHTALYWYRQSLGQGLEFLIYFQGNSAPDKSGLPSDRFSAERTGGSVSTLTIQRTQQEDSAVYLCASSLASSGRQYEQYFGPGTRLTVT.

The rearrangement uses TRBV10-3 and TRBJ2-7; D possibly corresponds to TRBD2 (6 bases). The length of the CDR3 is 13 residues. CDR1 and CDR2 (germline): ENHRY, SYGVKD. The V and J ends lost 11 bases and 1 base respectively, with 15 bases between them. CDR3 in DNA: TGTGCCCTCATAAGGAGGGCGTCCTACGAGCAGTACTTC. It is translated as CALIRRASYEQYF.

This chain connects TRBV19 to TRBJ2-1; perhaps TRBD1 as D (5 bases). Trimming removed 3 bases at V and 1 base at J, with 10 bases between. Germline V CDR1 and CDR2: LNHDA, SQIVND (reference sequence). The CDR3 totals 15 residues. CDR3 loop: CASSIGPGSYNEQFF. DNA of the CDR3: TGTGCCAGTAGTATTGGGCCAGGGTCCTACAATGAGCAGTTCTTC.

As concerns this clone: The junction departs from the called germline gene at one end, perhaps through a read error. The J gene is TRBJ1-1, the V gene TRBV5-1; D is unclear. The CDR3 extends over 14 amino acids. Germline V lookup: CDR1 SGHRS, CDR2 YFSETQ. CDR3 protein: CTSSETSMNTEAFF. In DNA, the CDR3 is TGCACCAGCAGCGAGACCAGTATGAACACTGAAGCTTTCTTT.

CDR3: CASSLGGLTGELFF. CDR3 DNA sequence: TGTGCCAGCAGTTTAGGGGGGTTAACCGGGGAGCTGTTTTTT. The chain recombines TRBV28 with TRBJ2-2; D might be TRBD2 (6 bases). The CDR3 contains 14 residues. The germline gives CDR1 MDHEN, CDR2 SYDVKM. V dropped 2 bases and J dropped 5 bases, with 9 bases sitting between them.

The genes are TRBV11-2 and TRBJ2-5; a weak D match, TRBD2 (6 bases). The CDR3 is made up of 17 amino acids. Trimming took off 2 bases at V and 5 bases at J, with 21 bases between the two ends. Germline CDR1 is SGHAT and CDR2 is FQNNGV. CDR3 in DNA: TGTGCCAGCAGCTTAATCGGGACCGGTTGGGGGAGGGAGACCCAGTACTTC. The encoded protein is CASSLIGTGWGRETQYF.

CDR3 DNA sequence: TGTGCCAGCAGGACAAGCGACAGCGGACTCTATGGCTACACCTTC. Protein sequence: CASRTSDSGLYGYTF. The chain couples TRBV27 to TRBJ1-2; D possibly corresponds to TRBD1 (5 bases). Germline lookup yields CDR1 MNHEY and CDR2 SMNVEV (reference sequence). Trimming removed 6 bases at V and 4 bases at J, with 18 bases between. The CDR3 totals 15 residues.

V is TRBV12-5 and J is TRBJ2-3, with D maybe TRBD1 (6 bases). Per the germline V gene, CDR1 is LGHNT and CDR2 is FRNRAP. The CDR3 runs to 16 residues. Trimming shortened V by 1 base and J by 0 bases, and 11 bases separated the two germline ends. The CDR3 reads CASGLGQASSTDTQYF. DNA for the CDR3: TGTGCTAGTGGTTTGGGACAGGCCTCTAGCACAGATACGCAGTATTTT.

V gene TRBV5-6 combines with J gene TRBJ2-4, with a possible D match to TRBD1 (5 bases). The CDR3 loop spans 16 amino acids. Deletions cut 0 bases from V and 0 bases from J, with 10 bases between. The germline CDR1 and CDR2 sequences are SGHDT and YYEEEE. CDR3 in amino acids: CASSLVLGPAKNIQYF. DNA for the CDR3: TGTGCCAGCAGCTTGGTTCTGGGGCCAGCCAAAAACATTCAGTACTTC.

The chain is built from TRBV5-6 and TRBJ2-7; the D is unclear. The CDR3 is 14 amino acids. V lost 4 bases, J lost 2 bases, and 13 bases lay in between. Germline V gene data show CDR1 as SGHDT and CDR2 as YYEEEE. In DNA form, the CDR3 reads TGTGCCAGCAGCCCCGGGTCTCGAGCCTACGAGCAGTACTTC. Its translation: CASSPGSRAYEQYF.

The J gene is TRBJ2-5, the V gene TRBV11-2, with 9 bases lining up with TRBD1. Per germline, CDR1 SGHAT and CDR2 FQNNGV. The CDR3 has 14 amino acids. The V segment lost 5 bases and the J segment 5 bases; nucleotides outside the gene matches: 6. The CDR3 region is CASSPDRGYETQYF. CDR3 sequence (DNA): TGTGCCAGCAGCCCGGACAGGGGATACGAGACCCAGTACTTC.

The CDR3 spells CASSLGQTTNEKLFF. The CDR3 region has the DNA TGTGCCAGCAGCTTAGGCCAGACAACTAATGAAAAACTGTTTTTT. The V gene is TRBV7-9, the J gene TRBJ1-4; D is unresolved. The CDR3 spans 15 residues. Deletions cut 1 base from V and 0 bases from J, with 6 bases between. Germline V gives CDR1 SEHNR, CDR2 FQNEAQ (reference sequence).

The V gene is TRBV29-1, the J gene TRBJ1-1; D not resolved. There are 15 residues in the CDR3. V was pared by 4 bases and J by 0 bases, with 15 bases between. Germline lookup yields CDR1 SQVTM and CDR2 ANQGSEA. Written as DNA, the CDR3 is TGCAGCGTTGCCGCCGGATGGGGAATGAACACTGAAGCTTTCTTT. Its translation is CSVAAGWGMNTEAFF.

The CDR3 DNA follows: TGTGCCAGCAGACTAACAGGGCACAATCAGCCCCAGCATTTT. Translating it yields CASRLTGHNQPQHF. The V gene is TRBV19, the J gene TRBJ1-5, with D perhaps TRBD1 (6 bases). The CDR3 contains 14 residues. The germline V gene has CDR1 LNHDA and CDR2 SQIVND (reference sequence). Trimming stripped 9 bases from V and 3 bases from J, with 15 bases between.

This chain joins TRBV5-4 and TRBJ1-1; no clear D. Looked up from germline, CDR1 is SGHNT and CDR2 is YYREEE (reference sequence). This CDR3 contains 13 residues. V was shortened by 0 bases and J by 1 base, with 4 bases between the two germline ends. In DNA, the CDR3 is TGTGCCAGCAGCTTGGAACGGAACACTGAAGCTTTCTTT. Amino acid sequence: CASSLERNTEAFF.

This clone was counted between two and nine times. CDR3 amino acids: CASSEDRGSYNEQFF. CDR3 in DNA: TGTGCCAGCAGTGAAGACAGGGGCTCCTACAATGAGCAGTTCTTC. The genes are TRBV6-1 and TRBJ2-1, with TRBD1 matching over 7 bases. Germline-derived CDR1 and CDR2 are MNHNS and SASEGT. The CDR3 consists of 15 residues. The V and J ends lost 1 base and 0 bases, in that order; junction bases with no gene match: 0.

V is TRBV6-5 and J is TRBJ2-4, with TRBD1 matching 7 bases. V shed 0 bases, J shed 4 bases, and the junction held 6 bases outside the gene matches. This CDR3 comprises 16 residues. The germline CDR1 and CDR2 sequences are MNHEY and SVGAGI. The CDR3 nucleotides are TGTGCCAGCAGTTACTCGATAGGGGGCAGGAAAAACATTCAGTACTTC. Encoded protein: CASSYSIGGRKNIQYF.

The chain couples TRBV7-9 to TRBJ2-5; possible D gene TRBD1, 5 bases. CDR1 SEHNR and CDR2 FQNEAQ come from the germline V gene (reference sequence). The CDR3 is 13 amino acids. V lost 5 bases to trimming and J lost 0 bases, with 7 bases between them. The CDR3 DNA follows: TGTGCCAGCAGCCCGACAGACCAAGAGACCCAGTACTTC. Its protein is CASSPTDQETQYF. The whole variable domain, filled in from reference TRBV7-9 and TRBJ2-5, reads DTGVSQNPRHKITKRGQNVTFRCDPISEHNRLYWYRQTLGQGPEFLTYFQNEAQLEKSRLLSDRFSAERPKGSFSTLEIQRTEQGDSAMYLCASSPTDQETQYFGPGTRLLVL.

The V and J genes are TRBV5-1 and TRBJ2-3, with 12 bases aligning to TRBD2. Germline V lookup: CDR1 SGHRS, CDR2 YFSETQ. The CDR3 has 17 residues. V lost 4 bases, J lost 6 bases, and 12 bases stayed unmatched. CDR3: CASSPPTLAGGMDTQYF. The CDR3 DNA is TGCGCCAGCAGCCCACCCACACTAGCGGGGGGAATGGATACGCAGTATTTT.

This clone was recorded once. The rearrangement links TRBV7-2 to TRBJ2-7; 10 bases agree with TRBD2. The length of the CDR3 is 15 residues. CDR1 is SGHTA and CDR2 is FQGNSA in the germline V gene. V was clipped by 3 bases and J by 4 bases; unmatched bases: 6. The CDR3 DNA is TGTGCCAGCAGCTTTGGACTAGCGGTACCATACGAGCAGTACTTC. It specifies CASSFGLAVPYEQYF.

CDR3 amino acids: CASSLGDRGTYEQYF. The CDR3 bases are TGTGCCAGCAGTCTAGGGGACAGGGGCACCTACGAGCAGTACTTC. V and J are TRBV6-1 and TRBJ2-7; 10 nucleotides match TRBD1. V dropped 5 bases and J dropped 2; count of bases not matched to a gene: 6. This CDR3 is built from 15 residues. The V gene's germline CDR1 is MNHNS and CDR2 SASEGT.